This T cell receptor (beta chain) comes out of a study of liver allograft versus peripheral blood T cells. Overall study: In transplanted livers, T cell receptor repertoires were compared with those found in the recipients' peripheral blood. Study-level results: Peripheral blood reportedly held T cell receptor repertoires that differed from those inside liver allografts.

TCRdb redid the calling of the reads with MiXCR, one entry per CDR3 protein. In the table there are around 18,000 distinct CDR3 sequences, 22% of which are singletons. The length of the CDR3 is 18 residues. V dropped 6 bases and J dropped 1; count of bases not matched to a gene: 12. Looked up from germline, CDR1 is LNHDA and CDR2 is SQIVND (reference sequence). Sample share makes this clonotype medium-sized. Its antigen remains unknown. The receptor was derived from a human patient who had a liver transplant. Some T cells may have come from the graft donor. The gene calls are TRBV19 and TRBJ2-3, with 11 bases identical to TRBD1. This CDR3 is CASSPWDRGEVGTDTQYF. The DNA of the CDR3 is TGTGCCAGTAGCCCCTGGGACAGGGGGGAGGTAGGCACAGATACGCAGTATTTT.